The 26 T cell receptor beta chains given below trace back to one sample, sequenced in a study of OX40 agonist ivuxolimab in advanced cancers. Sequencing used immunoSEQ multiplex PCR; TCRdb keeps in-frame clones, though not all of them. In the table there are 50,000 to 85,000 clones, about nine tenths of which are singletons. The specimen was CD4+ or CD8+ T cells sorted from blood, collected in a trial of the OX40 agonist ivuxolimab. The receptor source for this set is an adult with an advanced solid tumor such as melanoma, head and neck, liver or kidney cancer.

The CDR3 coding sequence is TGTGCCAGCAGCCGGCGGGATGAGCAGTTCTTC. It codes for CASSRRDEQFF. The genes are TRBV6-6 and TRBJ2-1; D is possibly TRBD2 (5 bases). V gave up 6 bases and J gave up 8 bases, with 8 bases separating them. Germline V gene sequence: CDR1 MNHNY, CDR2 SVGAGI (reference sequence). CDR3 size: 11 residues.

V gene TRBV19 combines with J gene TRBJ2-1; TRBD1 aligns across 9 bases. The length of the CDR3 is 14 residues. V shed 6 bases, J shed 7 bases, and the junction held 7 bases outside the gene matches. Looked up from germline, CDR1 is LNHDA and CDR2 is SQIVND (reference sequence). CDR3 residues: CASRSQGAGNEQFF. The CDR3 region has the DNA TGTGCCAGTAGGTCACAGGGGGCTGGTAATGAGCAGTTCTTC. The full variable domain, with the rest looked up from reference TRBV19 and TRBJ2-1, is DGGITQSPKYLFRKEGQNVTLSCEQNLNHDAMYWYRQDPGQGLRLIYYSQIVNDFQKGDIAEGYSVSREKKESFPLTVTSAQKNPTAFYLCASRSQGAGNEQFFGPGTRLTVL.

The V gene is TRBV6-5, the J gene TRBJ1-6; 7 bases align to TRBD1. This CDR3 has 16 amino acids. The V and J ends lost 0 bases and 7 bases, in that order; junction bases with no gene match: 6. Germline assignment: CDR1 MNHEY and CDR2 SVGAGI. CDR3 region: CASSYSSGTVNSPLHF. CDR3 in DNA: TGTGCCAGCAGTTACTCATCCGGGACAGTCAATTCACCCCTCCACTTT.

This clone has more than one count but fewer than ten. In DNA form, the CDR3 reads TGTGCCAGCAGCGCCCGGACAGGGCTTCTGAACACTGAAGCTTTCTTT. Its protein product is CASSARTGLLNTEAFF. The rearrangement joins TRBV5-8 to TRBJ1-1; 8 bases fit TRBD1. The CDR3 is 16 residues long. CDR1 SGHTS and CDR2 YDEGEE come from the germline V gene. V trimming: 4 bases; J trimming: 0 bases; junction bases outside the gene matches: 8.

V and J are TRBV18 and TRBJ1-1; 7 bases map to TRBD1. V lost 4 bases and J lost 1; bases outside the gene matches: 6. CDR3 length: 15 residues. CDR1 and CDR2 (germline): KGHSH, LQKENI. This chain's CDR3 is CASSLGTVGNTEAFF. Written as DNA, the CDR3 is TGTGCCAGCTCACTCGGGACAGTAGGGAACACTGAAGCTTTCTTT.

The chain links TRBV4-1 to TRBJ2-3, with D tentatively TRBD2 (6 bases). Per the germline V gene, CDR1 is MGHRA and CDR2 is YSYEKL. Trimming left V 5 bases short and J 4 bases short, with 22 bases between. The CDR3 sequence is 17 residues long. CDR3 DNA sequence: TGCGCCAGCAGCACCAAAGTGGGACGGGGGTTCGCAGATACGCAGTATTTT. Its translation is CASSTKVGRGFADTQYF.

The gene calls are TRBV11-2 and TRBJ2-3; maybe TRBD2 (7 bases). The length of the CDR3 is 17 residues. V lost 1 base and J lost 3, with 17 bases in between. CDR1 and CDR2 (germline): SGHAT, FQNNGV. CDR3: CASSLAGGGGRTDTQYF. In DNA, the CDR3 is TGTGCCAGCAGCTTAGCGGGGGGAGGGGGTCGGACAGATACGCAGTATTTT. The full variable domain, its missing parts supplied by reference TRBV11-2 and TRBJ2-3, is EAGVAQSPRYKIIEKRQSVAFWCNPISGHATLYWYQQILGQGPKLLIQFQNNGVVDDSQLPKDRFSAERLKGVDSTLKIQPAKLEDSAVYLCASSLAGGGGRTDTQYFGPGTRLTVL.

This clone occurred a few times. The rearrangement uses TRBV30 and TRBJ1-2; D remains unclear. The germline V gene encodes CDR1 GTSNPN and CDR2 SVGIG (reference sequence). The CDR3 extends over 11 amino acids. Trimming took off 3 bases at V and 3 bases at J, with 5 bases between the two ends. DNA of the CDR3: TGTGCCTGGAGGTTGGACTATGGCTACACCTTC. It is translated as CAWRLDYGYTF.

The chain uses TRBV27 and TRBJ1-5, with D tentatively TRBD1 (5 bases). Trimming removed 4 bases at V and 2 bases at J, with 12 bases between. The CDR3 contains 15 residues. Germline V gives CDR1 MNHEY, CDR2 SMNVEV (reference sequence). CDR3 sequence: CASSSGRGGNQPQHF. The CDR3, as DNA: TGTGCCAGCAGTTCGGGGCGGGGAGGCAATCAGCCCCAGCATTTT.

This clone was observed a handful of times. The V call is TRBV30, the J call TRBJ1-1; a possible D gene is TRBD1 (6 bases). Germline V gene lookup returns CDR1 GTSNPN and CDR2 SVGIG (reference sequence). CDR3 length: 11 amino acids. The DNA for the CDR3 is TGTGCGGGCAACAGGGACACTGAAGCTTTCTTT. Translating it yields CAGNRDTEAFF.

The chain has TRBV6-4 and TRBJ2-4, with TRBD1 matching over 8 bases. Germline trimming cut 2 bases from V and 9 bases from J; bases unmatched to any gene: 6. The CDR3 extends over 14 amino acids. Germline V CDR1 and CDR2: MRHNA, SNTAGT. CDR3 nucleotides: TGTGCCAGCAGTGACCCCCGGGACAGGCGCATTCAGTACTTC. Protein product: CASSDPRDRRIQYF.

The chain is built from TRBV7-9 and TRBJ1-6; D call uncertain. V lost 3 bases to trimming and J lost 7 bases, with 7 bases between them. CDR1 is SEHNR and CDR2 is FQNEAQ in the germline V gene (reference sequence). CDR3 length: 13 residues. Here the CDR3 reads CASSFPQNSPLHF. The CDR3 DNA follows: TGTGCCAGCAGCTTTCCCCAAAATTCACCCCTCCACTTT. Together with reference TRBV7-9 and TRBJ1-6, the CDR3 gives the full variable domain: DTGVSQNPRHKITKRGQNVTFRCDPISEHNRLYWYRQTLGQGPEFLTYFQNEAQLEKSRLLSDRFSAERPKGSFSTLEIQRTEQGDSAMYLCASSFPQNSPLHFGNGTRLTVT.

The V gene is TRBV11-3, the J gene TRBJ2-3; D call uncertain. Germline V gene data show CDR1 as SGHNT and CDR2 as YENEEA. The length of the CDR3 is 12 residues. V lost 4 bases and J 1 base, leaving 3 bases between the germline ends. CDR3: CASSSGTDTQYF. The CDR3, as DNA: TGTGCCAGCAGCTCGGGCACAGATACGCAGTATTTT.

The V and J genes are TRBV29-1 and TRBJ2-5, with D maybe TRBD1 (5 bases). CDR3 length: 13 amino acids. CDR1 and CDR2 from the germline V gene are SQVTM and ANQGSEA. V shed 5 bases and J shed 9 bases, with 19 bases lying between them. The CDR3 nucleotides read TGCAGCGTTTGGGATCGACCGGCAGGGCCCCAGTACTTC. It specifies CSVWDRPAGPQYF.

This chain joins TRBV6-1 and TRBJ1-3; the D gene is possibly TRBD1 (5 bases). Germline V gene sequence: CDR1 MNHNS, CDR2 SASEGT. The ends were cut back, 4 bases at V and 0 bases at J, with 13 bases in the middle. The CDR3 consists of 16 residues. The CDR3 spells CASSGDLTSSGNTIYF. The CDR3 bases are TGTGCCAGCAGTGGGGACCTTACTAGCTCTGGAAACACCATATATTTT.

The chain combines TRBV13 with TRBJ2-7; D not certain. The germline V gene encodes CDR1 PRHDT and CDR2 FYEKMQ (reference sequence). The CDR3 is 14 residues long. V dropped 0 bases and J dropped 9 bases, with 15 bases sitting between them. CDR3 residues: CASSLGTPDQRQYF. The CDR3 DNA is TGTGCCAGCAGCTTAGGTACTCCGGACCAGAGGCAGTACTTC.

The rearrangement joins TRBV19 to TRBJ2-7; D unresolved. Germline loops: CDR1 LNHDA, CDR2 SQIVND (reference sequence). The germline V and J ends were trimmed by 4 bases and 2 bases, with 12 bases remaining between them. This CDR3 is 14 amino acids long. CDR3 in DNA: TGTGCCAGTAGTACGGCTCGGGCCACCTACGAGCAGTACTTC. This encodes CASSTARATYEQYF.

The chain links TRBV15 to TRBJ2-1, with D uncertain. Trimming cost V 0 bases and J 2 bases, with 5 bases left between them. There are 14 residues in the CDR3. Per the germline V gene, CDR1 is LNHNV and CDR2 is YYDKDF (reference sequence). CDR3 residues: CATSRDTPYNEQFF. CDR3 DNA sequence: TGTGCCACCAGCAGAGATACCCCCTACAATGAGCAGTTCTTC. The variable domain in full, with the rest retrieved from reference TRBV15 and TRBJ2-1, is DAMVIQNPRYQVTQFGKPVTLSCSQTLNHNVMYWYQQKSSQAPKLLFHYYDKDFNNEADTPDNFQSRRPNTSFCFLDIRSPGLGDTAMYLCATSRDTPYNEQFFGPGTRLTVL.

The genes are TRBV2 and TRBJ1-3; D is uncertain. This CDR3 is built from 13 residues. Germline CDR1 reads SNHLY; CDR2 reads FYNNEI. Trimming left V 6 bases short and J 0 bases short, with 6 bases between. The CDR3 coding sequence is TGTGCCAGCAGGGGAGCCTCTGGAAACACCATATATTTT. Protein sequence: CASRGASGNTIYF.

This clone was seen a handful of times. The chain links TRBV2 to TRBJ2-5, with 11 nucleotides matching TRBD2. This CDR3 has 16 residues. The V gene's germline CDR1 is SNHLY and CDR2 FYNNEI. The ends lost 6 bases at V and 1 base at J; junction bases unmatched: 7. The CDR3 nucleotides are TGTGCCAGCAGCAAGCAGGGACTAGCGGTCCAAGAGACCCAGTACTTC. Protein: CASSKQGLAVQETQYF.

V and J are TRBV29-1 and TRBJ2-3; either TRBD1 or TRBD2 may supply D (5 bases each). Germline assignment: CDR1 SQVTM and CDR2 ANQGSEA. The CDR3 runs 13 residues. V lost 5 bases to trimming and J lost 10 bases, with 19 bases between them. CDR3 sequence reads: CSVYRSAGWAQYF. The CDR3 DNA is TGCAGCGTTTACAGGTCGGCGGGTTGGGCGCAGTATTTT.

The V gene is TRBV6-5, the J gene TRBJ1-1; possibly TRBD1 for D (5 bases). The germline gives CDR1 MNHEY, CDR2 SVGAGI. V gave up 6 bases and J gave up 1 base, with 15 bases separating them. This CDR3 is 15 amino acids long. DNA for the CDR3: TGTGCCAGCAGCCAACTCGGGACCGCGAACACTGAAGCTTTCTTT. Protein sequence: CASSQLGTANTEAFF.

This sequence joins TRBV5-1 and TRBJ2-2, with 8 bases lining up with TRBD2. The trim removed 0 bases at V and 5 bases at J, leaving 3 bases unmatched. This CDR3 has 15 residues. The germline V gene has CDR1 SGHRS and CDR2 YFSETQ. In nucleotides, the CDR3 is TGCGCCAGCAGCTTGGTTGCTAGCGGGACCGGGGAGCTGTTTTTT. Encoded protein: CASSLVASGTGELFF.

The chain employs TRBV7-2 and TRBJ2-3, with TRBD2 identical over 14 bases. Trimming at V came to 5 bases and at J to 9 bases, leaving 7 bases not matched to a gene. Germline CDR1 and CDR2: SGHTA and FQGNSA. CDR3 length equals 15 residues. CDR3 DNA sequence: TGTGCCAGCAGCCTGAGACTAGCGGGGGGGCAGACGCAGTATTTT. It specifies CASSLRLAGGQTQYF.

The chain employs TRBV7-9 and TRBJ1-4; D perhaps matches TRBD1 (6 bases). The CDR3 has 15 amino acids. The V end lost 8 bases, the J end lost 3 bases, and 16 bases lay between the germline ends. Germline CDR1 reads SEHNR; CDR2 reads FQNEAQ (reference sequence). The CDR3 bases are TGTGCCAGCGGGGGCGGGGTGACGGCTAATGAAAAACTGTTTTTT. Residues: CASGGGVTANEKLFF.

This chain connects TRBV2 to TRBJ1-6; D is ambiguous. CDR1 and CDR2 from the germline V gene are SNHLY and FYNNEI. CDR3 length: 14 amino acids. V lost 1 base and J 13 bases, leaving 14 bases between the germline ends. CDR3 residues: CASSEDGPTRPLHF. In nucleotides, the CDR3 is TGTGCCAGCAGTGAAGACGGACCGACGAGGCCCCTCCACTTT.